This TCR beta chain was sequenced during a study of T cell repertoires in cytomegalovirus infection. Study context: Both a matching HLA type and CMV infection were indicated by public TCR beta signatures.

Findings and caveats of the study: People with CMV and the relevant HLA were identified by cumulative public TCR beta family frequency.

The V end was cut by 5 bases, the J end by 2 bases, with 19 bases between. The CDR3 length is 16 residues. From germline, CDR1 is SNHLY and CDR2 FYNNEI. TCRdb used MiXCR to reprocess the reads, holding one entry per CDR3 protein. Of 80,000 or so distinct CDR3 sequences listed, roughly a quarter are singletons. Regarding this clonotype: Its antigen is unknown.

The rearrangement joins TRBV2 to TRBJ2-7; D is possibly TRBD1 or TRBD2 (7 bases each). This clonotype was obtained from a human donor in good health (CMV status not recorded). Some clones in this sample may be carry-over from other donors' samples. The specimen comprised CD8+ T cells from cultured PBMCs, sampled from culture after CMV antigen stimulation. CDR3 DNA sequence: TGTGCCAGCAGTACCCGGGGGGAACAGGGGACCTACGAGCAGTACTTC. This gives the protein CASSTRGEQGTYEQYF. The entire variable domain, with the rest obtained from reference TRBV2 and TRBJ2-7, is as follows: EPEVTQTPSHQVTQMGQEVILRCVPISNHLYFYWYRQILGQKVEFLVSFYNNEISEKSEIFDDQFSVERPDGSNFTLKIRSTKLEDSAMYFCASSTRGEQGTYEQYFGPGTRLTVT.